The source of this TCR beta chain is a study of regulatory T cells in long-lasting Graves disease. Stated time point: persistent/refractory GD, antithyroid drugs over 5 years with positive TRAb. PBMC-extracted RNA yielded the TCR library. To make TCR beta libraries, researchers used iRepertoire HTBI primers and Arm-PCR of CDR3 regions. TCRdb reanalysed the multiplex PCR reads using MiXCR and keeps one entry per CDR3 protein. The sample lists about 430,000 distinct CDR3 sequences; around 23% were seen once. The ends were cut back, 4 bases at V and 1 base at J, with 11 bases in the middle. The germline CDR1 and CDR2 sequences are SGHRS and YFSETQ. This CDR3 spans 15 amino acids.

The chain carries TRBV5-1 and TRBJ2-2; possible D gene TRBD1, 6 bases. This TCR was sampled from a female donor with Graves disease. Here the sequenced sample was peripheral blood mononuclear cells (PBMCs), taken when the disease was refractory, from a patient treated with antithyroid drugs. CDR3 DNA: TGCGCCAGCAGCCCACAGGGAATGAACACCGGGGAGCTGTTTTTT. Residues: CASSPQGMNTGELFF.